One sample yielded the 28 T cell receptor beta chains listed below, sequenced in a study of tumor-infiltrating lymphocytes in primary liver carcinoma (dated by TCRdb to the late 2010s). Without any cell sorting, total RNA and DNA were extracted together from about 19-30 mg of bulk tissue using the AllPrep DNA/RNA mini kit. For sequencing, an Illumina HiSeq 2500 was employed. A constant-region primer and ProtoScript II reverse transcriptase were used to reverse-transcribe TCRbeta-specific cDNA from roughly 0.55 ug total RNA. Construction of the TCRbeta libraries relied on three nested rounds of multiplex PCR, following a slightly modified ARM-PCR procedure. The first two PCR rounds used multiplex TRBV1-TRBV30 forward primers with a Cbeta reverse primer, each for about 11 cycles. In-frame beta chains were kept once TCRdb had trimmed the public reads at Q25 with fastp and called clones with MiXCR. Every entry covers one CDR3 protein and lists the most common genes and DNA from its rows. The sample table records 65,000 to 90,000 distinct CDR3 sequences; 60% to 75% of these occur just once. Approximately 20% of the sample goes to the ten largest clones.

The sample was liver tumor tissue from sampling region 1. Interpreted using the paper, the cell subset or site label stands for: tumor region T1, superior pole. The receptors originated from a man in his forties with primary liver carcinoma and hepatitis B virus infection.

Concerning this clonotype itself: One junction end does not reproduce the germline sequence, and a read error may be involved. The rearrangement joins TRBV4-1 to TRBJ2-3; 13 bases line up with TRBD2. There are 17 residues in the CDR3. Germline CDR1 MGHRA, CDR2 YSYEKL. CDR3 in amino acids: CASSLRTSGRPTDTQYF. The CDR3 nucleotides are TGCGCCAGCAGCCTTCGGACTAGCGGGAGACCCACAGATACACAGTATTTT.

A remark on this clonotype: The junction shows a germline mismatch at one end, possibly a read error. V usage is TRBV11-1 and J usage is TRBJ2-7; weak D call: TRBD2 (6 bases). The germline gives CDR1 SGHAT, CDR2 FQDESV (reference sequence). The CDR3 runs 16 residues. CDR3 region: CVSSLGLGLPTHEQYF. The CDR3 nucleotides read TGTGTCAGCAGCTTAGGCCTGGGACTTCCTACGCACGAGCAGTACTTC. Together with reference TRBV11-1 and TRBJ2-7, the CDR3 gives the full variable domain: EAEVAQSPRYKITEKSQAVAFWCDPISGHATLYWYRQILGQGPELLVQFQDESVVDDSQLPKDRFSAERLKGVDSTLKIQPAELGDSAMYLCVSSLGLGLPTHEQYFGPGTRLTVT.

This clonotype was seen only once. At one boundary the junction diverges from the germline segment, which might be a read error. The V gene is TRBV11-2, the J gene TRBJ2-3, with D perhaps matching TRBD1 (6 bases). This CDR3 has 16 amino acids. Per the germline V gene, CDR1 is SGHAT and CDR2 is FQNNGV. In DNA form, the CDR3 reads TGTGTCAGCAGCCACGCCGGAGTCAGGGGACCATATACGCAGTATTTT. Encoded protein: CVSSHAGVRGPYTQYF. Supplemented by reference TRBV11-2 and TRBJ2-3, the full variable domain reads EAGVAQSPRYKIIEKRQSVAFWCNPISGHATLYWYQQILGQGPKLLIQFQNNGVVDDSQLPKDRFSAERLKGVDSTLKIQPAKLEDSAVYLCVSSHAGVRGPYTQYFGPGTRLTVL.

As concerns this clonotype: A read error may be the cause here, since a much bigger clone is one base away. V and J are TRBV21-1 and TRBJ2-7; the table's D gene call, TRBD2, was not cross checked with the DNA. TRBV21-1 is described as a pseudogene. The CDR3 is 16 residues long. CDR3 DNA sequence: TGTGCCAGCAGCCCACCTGGTCGGGAGAGACTGGGCGAGCAGTACTTC. It encodes CASSPPGRERLGEQYF.

As to this clonotype: Sequence at one end of the junction differs from germline and may be a read error. The chain joins TRBV12-3 or TRBV12-4 to TRBJ2-5; D may correspond to TRBD1 or TRBD2 (5 bases each). The CDR3 totals 11 residues. In DNA form, the CDR3 reads TGTACCAGCAGTAACCTTGGGACCCAATACTTC. Amino acids: CTSSNLGTQYF.

About this clonotype itself: A read error may produce the germline difference seen at one junction end. CDR3 sequence: CAGSPPAVPYKQYF. The CDR3 DNA is TGTGCCGGCAGTCCCCCAGCGGTGCCCTACAAGCAGTACTTC. The V call is TRBV12-3 or TRBV12-4, the J call TRBJ2-7, with TRBD2 as a possible D gene (5 bases). CDR3 length: 14 residues.

Turning to this clonotype: A much bigger clone sits one base away, suggesting this may be a read error. The rearrangement links TRBV7-8 to TRBJ2-5; the match to TRBD2 covers 9 bases. This CDR3 is built from 19 residues. The germline V gene has CDR1 SGHVS and CDR2 FQNEAQ. In DNA, the CDR3 is TGTGCCAGCAGCTTAGGGAGGTTGAGGGCGGGAGGGATTCAAGAGACCCAGAACTTC. Its translation is CASSLGRLRAGGIQETQNF.

A note on this clonotype: The junction departs from germline at one end; a sequencing error may be responsible. The genes are TRBV4-2 and TRBJ1-1; no reliable D call. Looked up from germline, CDR1 is LGHNA and CDR2 is YNFKEQ. This CDR3 region has 13 residues. The chain's CDR3 is CASSQGRRSEAFF. The CDR3 nucleotides read TGTGCCAGCAGCCAAGGGAGGAGGTCTGAGGCTTTCTTT.

For this clonotype: The junction and the germline gene differ at one end; a read error may be behind it. The V call is TRBV5-1, the J call TRBJ2-3, with no clear D. Germline lookup yields CDR1 SGHRS and CDR2 YFSETQ. This CDR3 is built from 15 residues. Written as DNA, the CDR3 is TGCGCCAGCAACTTGGAAGGTGCGGCCACAGATACGCAGTATTTT. Protein sequence: CASNLEGAATDTQYF.

As to this clonotype: The junction shows a germline mismatch at one end, possibly a read error. The chain carries TRBV6-6 and TRBJ2-2; possible D gene TRBD2, 6 bases. This CDR3 region has 13 residues. Germline-derived CDR1 and CDR2 are MNHNY and SVGAGI (reference sequence). DNA for the CDR3: TGTGCCAGCAGTTACCCGGTGGGCGGGGAACTGTTTTTT. Translation: CASSYPVGGELFF.

Worth noting for this clonotype: Given a much more abundant clone one base away, this may be a read error. The V call is TRBV10-3, the J call TRBJ2-3; D tentatively fits TRBD1 or TRBD2 (7 bases each). There are 13 residues in the CDR3. The germline gives CDR1 ENHRY, CDR2 SYGVKD. V lost 11 bases and J lost 2, with 14 bases in between. CDR3 bases: TGTGCCTTCGGGGGGACAGACACAGATACGCAGTATTTT. Its protein is CAFGGTDTDTQYF.

Turning to this clonotype: One junction end disagrees with the germline gene, perhaps due to a read error. This rearrangement joins TRBV6-6 to TRBJ2-3; D possibly corresponds to TRBD1 (6 bases). The CDR3 length is 17 residues. Looked up from germline, CDR1 is MNHNY and CDR2 is SVGAGI (reference sequence). The CDR3, as DNA: TGTGCCAGCAGTTACGTCTGGGTCAGGGTGCTGACAGGTACGCAGTATTTT. Protein: CASSYVWVRVLTGTQYF.

Remarks on this clonotype: At one end the junction does not follow the germline gene, possibly because of a read error. The rearrangement uses TRBV6-5 and TRBJ1-1; D is possibly TRBD1 (5 bases). The germline V gene has CDR1 MNHEY and CDR2 SVGAGI. This CDR3 contains 18 residues. CDR3 sequence: CASNYLYLTASMNTEAFF. In nucleotides, the CDR3 is TGTGCCAGCAATTACTTATATCTGACAGCCTCCATGAACACTGAAGCTTTCTTT.

Worth noting for this clonotype: One end of the junction varies from germline; a read error may be responsible. This chain uses TRBV6-1 with TRBJ1-1; possible D gene TRBD1, 5 bases. The CDR3 consists of 15 residues. CDR1 MNHNS and CDR2 SASEGT come from the germline V gene. CDR3 nucleotide sequence: TGTGCCTGCAGTGAAGATACGGGGGGAAAGACTGGAGCTTTCTTT. Its protein product is CACSEDTGGKTGAFF.

Note on this clonotype: Likely a read error: the CDR3 ends without its conserved phenylalanine or tryptophan. This chain connects TRBV5-6 to TRBJ1-1; D is ambiguous. Germline-derived CDR1 and CDR2 are SGHDT and YYEEEE. The CDR3 runs 15 residues. The CDR3 sequence is CASSLYGVRSTEAFL. The CDR3 nucleotides are TGCGCCAGCAGCTTGTATGGGGTGAGGAGCACTGAAGCTTTCTTA.

This clonotype occurred a few times. This clone may be a read error of a much larger clone one base away. The genes are TRBV4-1 and TRBJ1-5; 9 bases are a match to TRBD1. Germline values: CDR1 MGHRA, CDR2 YSYEKL. The CDR3 is made up of 16 amino acids. V lost 1 base, J lost 4 bases, and 5 bases stayed unmatched. CDR3 residues: CASSQGGTGQNQPQHF. CDR3 nucleotide sequence: TGCGCCAGCAGCCAAGGTGGGACAGGGCAGAATCAGCCCCAGCATTTT.

Notes on this clonotype: An end of the junction differs from the germline gene, which may be a read error. This chain uses TRBV12-3 or TRBV12-4 with TRBJ2-3, with a possible D match to TRBD1 (6 bases). The CDR3 is made up of 13 amino acids. Here the CDR3 reads CASSFDRMDTQYF. In DNA form, the CDR3 reads TGTGCCAGCAGTTTTGACAGGATGGATACACAGTATTTT.

Points on this clonotype: A single base separates this from a much larger clone, so it may be a read error. This chain connects TRBV7-9 to TRBJ2-4; 9 bases align to TRBD2. Germline V gene data show CDR1 as SEHNR and CDR2 as FQNEAQ (reference sequence). The CDR3 is 14 amino acids. The CDR3 sequence is CANSVSGSRNIQYF. CDR3 nucleotide sequence: TGTGCCAACAGCGTTAGCGGGAGTAGGAACATTCAGTACTTC.

A remark on this clonotype: A junction end diverges from the germline sequence, so it may reflect a read error. The V gene is TRBV6-5, the J gene TRBJ1-1; weak D call: TRBD1 (6 bases). Germline CDR1 and CDR2: MNHEY and SVGAGI. The CDR3 sequence is 13 residues long. The CDR3 DNA reads TGTGCCAGTGGTTACAGGGAGAACGCTGAAGCTTTCTTT. Protein: CASGYRENAEAFF.

CDR3 nucleotide sequence: TGTGTCATCAGCCGAGGGGTACTAGCGGACTACGAGCAGTACTTC. Translating it yields CVISRGVLADYEQYF. The rearrangement links TRBV4-2 to TRBJ2-7; 8 bases are shared with TRBD2. Germline V gene data show CDR1 as LGHNA and CDR2 as YNFKEQ. There are 15 residues in the CDR3.

Points on this clonotype: A much larger clone sits a single nucleotide away, making a read error possible. The chain employs TRBV10-3 and TRBJ2-5; 10 nucleotides line up with TRBD2. This CDR3 spans 16 amino acids. In germline, CDR1 is ENHRY, CDR2 SYGVKD. The V segment lost 10 bases and the J segment 9 bases; nucleotides outside the gene matches: 20. The chain's CDR3 is CATGETASGSSGAQYF. The DNA of the CDR3 is TGTGCCACCGGCGAGACGGCTAGCGGGAGTTCAGGGGCCCAGTACTTC.

On this clonotype itself: One end of the junction fails to match germline, which may point to a read error. The rearrangement links TRBV20-1 to TRBJ2-5; D is tentatively TRBD1 or TRBD2 (5 bases each). CDR1 is DFQATT and CDR2 is SNEGSKA in the germline V gene (reference sequence). The CDR3 is 13 residues long. CDR3 coding DNA: TGCAATGCTAGAGAGGGGATTATAGAGACCCAATACTTC. Translation gives CNAREGIIETQYF.

With regard to this clonotype: A clone one base away is much larger, so this may be a read error. The chain joins TRBV6-6 to TRBJ2-5; 8 positions match TRBD1. This CDR3 is built from 13 residues. Trimming cost V 10 bases and J 4 bases; bases outside gene matches: 8. CDR1 is MNHNY and CDR2 is SVGAGI in the germline V gene (reference sequence). The CDR3 DNA sequence: TGTGCCAACAGGCAGGGGGCGGGAGAGACCCAGTACTTC. Its translation is CANRQGAGETQYF.

In the case of this clonotype: Its ends do not fully match the called genes, so a read error is possible. The chain couples TRBV28 to TRBJ2-7; D is possibly TRBD2 (6 bases). The CDR3 extends over 14 amino acids. Looked up from germline, CDR1 is MDHEN and CDR2 is SYDVKM. The CDR3 region is CASSFQPGSYVQCF. The CDR3 DNA follows: TGTGCCAGCAGTTTTCAACCCGGGAGTTACGTGCAGTGCTTC.

This clonotype was observed a few times. With a much larger clone just one base away, this may be a read error. The chain is built from TRBV12-3 or TRBV12-4 and TRBJ2-3; 7 bases align to TRBD2. This CDR3 contains 15 residues. The trim removed 6 bases at V and 2 bases at J, leaving 8 bases unmatched. The CDR3 DNA reads TGTGCCAGCAGCCCGGGGGGTGTCGACACAGATACGCAGTATTTT. Translated, it gives CASSPGGVDTDTQYF.

Of note for this clonotype: An end of the junction differs from the germline gene, which may be a read error. The chain uses TRBV29-1 and TRBJ2-1; D is possibly TRBD2 (5 bases). Germline V gene lookup returns CDR1 SQVTM and CDR2 ANQGSEA. CDR3 length: 12 amino acids. The CDR3 nucleotides are TGTAGCGTTGATTCGTGGGACAATGAGCAGTTCTTC. Its translation is CSVDSWDNEQFF.

Regarding this clonotype: The germline gene is not matched at one end of the junction; a read error may be the cause. This sequence joins TRBV5-5 and TRBJ2-1, with no clear D. CDR1 is SGHKS, CDR2 YYEKEE, per germline (reference sequence). This CDR3 spans 14 amino acids. CDR3 amino acids: CASSLVPSSNEQFF. The CDR3 nucleotides read TGTGCCAGCAGCTTGGTTCCATCCTCCAATGAGCAGTTCTTC.

A note on this clonotype: The junction departs from the called germline gene at one end, perhaps through a read error. The V call is TRBV10-3, the J call TRBJ1-2, with D hard to call. CDR3 size: 16 residues. CDR1 ENHRY and CDR2 SYGVKD come from the germline V gene. In DNA, the CDR3 is TGCGCCATCAGCCCCACCGGGTTCGAGGGCGGTTATGGCTACACCTTC. It translates to CAISPTGFEGGYGYTF.